One T cell receptor beta chain is described in this entry. Trimming removed 8 bases from V and 3 bases from J, with 4 bases in between. This CDR3 comprises 10 residues. Germline lookup yields CDR1 SNHLY and CDR2 FYNNEI. The data stem from a study of cytomegalovirus exposure and HLA in healthy donors. The PCR made use of 60 Vbeta and 13 Jbeta primers. The protocol was immunoSEQ multiplex PCR, while the TCRdb copy is restricted to in-frame clones and leaves out a portion. The sample is made up of tens of thousands of clones, and the top ten hold around 3.8% of it. The receptor was derived from a female donor in good health and CMV-seropositive. Sequences were obtained from PBMCs. This chain links TRBV2 with TRBJ1-1; no clear D. The CDR3 here is CASPDTEAFF. CDR3 sequence (DNA): TGTGCCAGCCCTGACACTGAAGCTTTCTTT.